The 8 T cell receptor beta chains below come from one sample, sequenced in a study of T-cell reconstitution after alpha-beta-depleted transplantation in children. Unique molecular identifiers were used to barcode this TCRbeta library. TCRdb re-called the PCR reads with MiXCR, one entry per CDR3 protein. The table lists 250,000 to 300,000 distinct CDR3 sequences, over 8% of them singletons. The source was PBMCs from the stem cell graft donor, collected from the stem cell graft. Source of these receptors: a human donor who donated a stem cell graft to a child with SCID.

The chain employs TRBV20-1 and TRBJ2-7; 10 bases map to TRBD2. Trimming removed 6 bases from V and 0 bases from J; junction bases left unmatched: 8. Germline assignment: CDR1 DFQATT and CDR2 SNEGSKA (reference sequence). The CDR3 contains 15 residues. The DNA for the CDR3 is TGCAGTGCGGAAGAGCGGGGGGGAAGCTCCTACGAGCAGTACTTC. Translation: CSAEERGGSSYEQYF.

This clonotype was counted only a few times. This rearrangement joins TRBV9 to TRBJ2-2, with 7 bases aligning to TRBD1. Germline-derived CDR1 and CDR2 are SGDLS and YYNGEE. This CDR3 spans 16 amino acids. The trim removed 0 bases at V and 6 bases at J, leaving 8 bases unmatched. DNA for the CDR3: TGTGCCAGCAGCGTAGGGGGGACAGCCCGGGCCGGGGAGCTGTTTTTT. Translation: CASSVGGTARAGELFF.

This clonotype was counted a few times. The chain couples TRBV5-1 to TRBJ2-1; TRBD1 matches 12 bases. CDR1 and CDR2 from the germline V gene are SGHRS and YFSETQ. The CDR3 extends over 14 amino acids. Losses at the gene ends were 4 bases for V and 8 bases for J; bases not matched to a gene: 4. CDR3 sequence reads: CASSTRDRGHEQFF. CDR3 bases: TGCGCCAGCAGCACCCGGGACAGGGGGCATGAGCAGTTCTTC.

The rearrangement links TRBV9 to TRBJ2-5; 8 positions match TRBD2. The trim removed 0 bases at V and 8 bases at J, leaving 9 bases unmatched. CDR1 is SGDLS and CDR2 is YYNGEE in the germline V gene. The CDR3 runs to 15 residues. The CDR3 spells CASSVEAGEGDTQYF. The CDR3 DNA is TGTGCCAGCAGCGTAGAAGCGGGGGAGGGGGATACCCAGTACTTC.

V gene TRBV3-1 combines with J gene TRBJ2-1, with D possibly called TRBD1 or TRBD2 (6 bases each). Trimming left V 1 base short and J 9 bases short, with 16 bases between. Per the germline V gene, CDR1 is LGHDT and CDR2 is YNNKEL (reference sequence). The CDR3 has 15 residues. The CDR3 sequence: CASSQGTGAGTEQFF. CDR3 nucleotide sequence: TGTGCCAGCAGCCAAGGCACGGGGGCTGGAACTGAGCAGTTCTTC.

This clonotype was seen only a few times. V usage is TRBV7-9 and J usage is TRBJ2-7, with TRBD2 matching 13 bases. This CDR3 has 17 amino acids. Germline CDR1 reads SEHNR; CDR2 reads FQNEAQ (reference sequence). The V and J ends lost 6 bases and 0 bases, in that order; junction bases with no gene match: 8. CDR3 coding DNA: TGTGCCAGCAGTACTAGCGGGGGGGACTCAAGCTCCTACGAGCAGTACTTC. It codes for CASSTSGGDSSSYEQYF.

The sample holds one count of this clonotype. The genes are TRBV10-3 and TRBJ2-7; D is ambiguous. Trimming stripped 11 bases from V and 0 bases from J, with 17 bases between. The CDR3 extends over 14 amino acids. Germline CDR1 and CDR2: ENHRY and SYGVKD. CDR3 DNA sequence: TGTGCCGCCCAAGGAGCCGACAACTCCTACGAGCAGTACTTC. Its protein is CAAQGADNSYEQYF.

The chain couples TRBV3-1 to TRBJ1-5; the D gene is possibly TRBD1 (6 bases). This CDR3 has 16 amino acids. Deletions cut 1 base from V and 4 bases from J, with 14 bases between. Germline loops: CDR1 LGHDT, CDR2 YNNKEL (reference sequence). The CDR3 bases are TGTGCCAGCAGCCAAGGACTACGGGGGCCAAATCAGCCCCAGCATTTT. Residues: CASSQGLRGPNQPQHF.